One and the same sample provided the 10 T cell receptor beta chains below, sequenced in a study of immune evolution from preneoplasia to lung adenocarcinoma (dated by TCRdb to the early 2020s). The library was made by the immunoSEQ multiplex PCR assay. TCRdb retrieved this table from immuneACCESS and kept in-frame rearrangements only. Not all clones are present; in checked studies, unresolved V genes account for under half, and no reason is known for the remainder. The sample contains about 5,600 clones, over 65% of them found a single time. 7.5% to 10% of the sample is held by the ten biggest clonotypes. The sample comprised FFPE lung adenocarcinoma in situ tissue. What the cell subset or site label conveys for this sample: preinvasive adenocarcinoma in situ (AIS). The source is a person aged 60-79 years with lung adenocarcinoma.

The CDR3, as DNA: TGTGCCAGCAGCAAGGGACAGCGGAATCAGCCCCAGCATTTT. This sequence encodes CASSKGQRNQPQHF. The rearrangement uses TRBV7-3 and TRBJ1-5, with 7 bases that match TRBD1. V trimming: 5 bases; J trimming: 4 bases; junction bases outside the gene matches: 5. The CDR3 extends over 14 amino acids. Germline V gives CDR1 SGHTA, CDR2 FQGTGA. Supplemented by reference TRBV7-3 and TRBJ1-5, the full variable domain reads GAGVSQTPSNKVTEKGKYVELRCDPISGHTALYWYRQSLGQGPEFLIYFQGTGAADDSGLPNDRFFAVRPEGSVSTLKIQRTERGDSAVYLCASSKGQRNQPQHFGDGTRLSIL.

This clone occurred a few times. The chain employs TRBV5-1 and TRBJ1-1; D gene uncertain. Germline CDR1 is SGHRS and CDR2 is YFSETQ. The V gene lost 4 bases and the J gene lost 7 bases, with 14 bases spanning the gap. The CDR3 length is 13 residues. Written as DNA, the CDR3 is TGCGCCAGCAGCCCCTGGACGGACCTTGAAGCTTTCTTT. Protein sequence: CASSPWTDLEAFF.

DNA for the CDR3: TGTGCCAGCAGTGAAGCTGATAGCGGCTACGAGCAGTACTTC. Translated: CASSEADSGYEQYF. The genes are TRBV6-1 and TRBJ2-7, with a tentative D call TRBD2 (6 bases). CDR1 and CDR2 (germline): MNHNS, SASEGT. The CDR3 contains 14 residues. The ends were cut back, 0 bases at V and 3 bases at J, with 9 bases in the middle.

The V gene is TRBV7-2, the J gene TRBJ1-4; weak D call: TRBD1 (6 bases). Trimming shortened V by 5 bases and J by 7 bases, and 17 bases separated the two germline ends. CDR1 and CDR2 from the germline V gene are SGHTA and FQGNSA. The CDR3 covers 15 residues. CDR3 in amino acids: CASSPPGGRGEKLFF. CDR3 coding DNA: TGTGCCAGCAGCCCCCCCGGGGGCCGAGGTGAAAAACTGTTTTTT.

CDR3 sequence: CASSVHYYNEQFF. The CDR3 bases are TGTGCCAGCAGCGTCCACTACTACAATGAGCAGTTCTTC. The chain employs TRBV9 and TRBJ2-1, with D unclear. V was trimmed by 2 bases and J by 3 bases, leaving 6 bases between them. This CDR3 contains 13 residues. CDR1 SGDLS and CDR2 YYNGEE come from the germline V gene.

V and J are TRBV21-1 and TRBJ1-5. TRBV21-1 is a documented pseudogene. The CDR3 extends over 19 amino acids. The CDR3 sequence is CASSINGGGGPDSWQPQHF. CDR3 nucleotide sequence: TGTGCCAGCAGCATAAATGGGGGAGGGGGCCCGGACAGCTGGCAGCCCCAGCATTTT.

V and J are TRBV30 and TRBJ2-7; D is ambiguous. The length of the CDR3 is 15 residues. The germline V gene encodes CDR1 GTSNPN and CDR2 SVGIG (reference sequence). Between the trimmed V and J ends, which lost 2 bases and 0 bases, there was a span of 14 bases. The CDR3 DNA sequence: TGTGCCTGGAGTTCTCCGGACGGCTTCTCCTACGAGCAGTACTTC. Amino acid sequence: CAWSSPDGFSYEQYF. Full variable domain (remainder filled in from reference TRBV30 and TRBJ2-7): SQTIHQWPATLVQPVGSPLSLECTVEGTSNPNLYWYRQAAGRGLQLLFYSVGIGQISSEVPQNLSASRPQDRQFILSSKKLLLSDSGFYLCAWSSPDGFSYEQYFGPGTRLTVT.

V and J are TRBV29-1 and TRBJ1-2; D gene ambiguous. V lost 6 bases to trimming and J lost 8 bases, with 31 bases between them. Per germline, CDR1 SQVTM and CDR2 ANQGSEA. The length of the CDR3 is 17 residues. CDR3: CSVLPDWMQANQEGYTF. CDR3 nucleotides: TGCAGCGTCCTGCCCGATTGGATGCAGGCGAACCAGGAGGGCTACACCTTC. Filled out from reference TRBV29-1 and TRBJ1-2, the complete variable domain reads SAVISQKPSRDICQRGTSLTIQCQVDSQVTMMFWYRQQPGQSLTLIATANQGSEATYESGFVIDKFPISRPNLTFSTLTVSNMSPEDSSIYLCSVLPDWMQANQEGYTFGSGTRLTVV.

The CDR3 region has the DNA TGCGCCAGCAGCCAAGTAAGAGGACAGGGGAGTGAAAAACTGTTTTTT. Protein product: CASSQVRGQGSEKLFF. The chain joins TRBV4-1 to TRBJ1-4, with 9 bases matching TRBD1. Germline trimming cut 1 base from V and 7 bases from J; bases unmatched to any gene: 7. CDR1 and CDR2 (germline): MGHRA, YSYEKL. The length of the CDR3 is 16 residues.

This chain connects TRBV7-9 to TRBJ1-1, with D possibly TRBD1 on 6 matching bases. The CDR3 contains 12 residues. The V gene lost 2 bases and the J gene lost 12 bases, with 13 bases spanning the gap. CDR1 SEHNR and CDR2 FQNEAQ come from the germline V gene (reference sequence). Written as DNA, the CDR3 is TGTGCCAGCAGCTTAATACAGGGAACACCTTTCTTT. Its protein is CASSLIQGTPFF.